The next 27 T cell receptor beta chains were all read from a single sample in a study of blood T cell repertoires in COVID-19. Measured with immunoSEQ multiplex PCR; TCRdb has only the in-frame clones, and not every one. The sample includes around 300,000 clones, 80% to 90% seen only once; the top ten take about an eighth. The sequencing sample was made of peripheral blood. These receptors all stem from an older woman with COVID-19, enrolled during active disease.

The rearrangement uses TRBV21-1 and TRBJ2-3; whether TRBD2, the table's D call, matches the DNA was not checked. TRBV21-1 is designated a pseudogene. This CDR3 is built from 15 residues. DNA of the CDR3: TGTGCCAGCAGCAAAGGGGGGGGGCGCACAGATACGCAGTATTTT. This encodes CASSKGGGRTDTQYF.

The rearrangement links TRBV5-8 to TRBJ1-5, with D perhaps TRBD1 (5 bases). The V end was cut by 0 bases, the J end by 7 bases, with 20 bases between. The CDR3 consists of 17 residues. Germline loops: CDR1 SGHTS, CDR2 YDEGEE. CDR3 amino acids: CASSLAIGRALGQPQHF. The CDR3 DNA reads TGTGCCAGCAGCTTGGCCATAGGCAGGGCCTTAGGACAGCCCCAGCATTTT.

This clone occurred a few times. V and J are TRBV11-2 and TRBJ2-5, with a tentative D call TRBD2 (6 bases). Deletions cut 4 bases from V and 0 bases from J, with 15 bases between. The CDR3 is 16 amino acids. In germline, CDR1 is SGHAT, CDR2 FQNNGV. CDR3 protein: CASSYRGTGYQETQYF. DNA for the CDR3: TGTGCCAGCAGCTACCGCGGGACTGGGTACCAAGAGACCCAGTACTTC.

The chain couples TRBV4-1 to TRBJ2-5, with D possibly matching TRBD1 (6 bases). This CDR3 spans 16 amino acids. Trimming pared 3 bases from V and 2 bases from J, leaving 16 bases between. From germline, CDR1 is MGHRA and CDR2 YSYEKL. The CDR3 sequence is CASSHRDTRSQETQYF. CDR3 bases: TGCGCCAGCAGCCACCGGGACACAAGGTCTCAAGAGACCCAGTACTTC.

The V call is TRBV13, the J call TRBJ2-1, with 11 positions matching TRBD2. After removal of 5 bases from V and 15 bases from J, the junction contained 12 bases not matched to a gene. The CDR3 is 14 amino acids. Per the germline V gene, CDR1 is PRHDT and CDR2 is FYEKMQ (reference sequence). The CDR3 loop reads CASSPLAGGGERFF. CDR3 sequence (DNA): TGTGCCAGCAGCCCTCTAGCGGGGGGCGGGGAGAGGTTCTTC.

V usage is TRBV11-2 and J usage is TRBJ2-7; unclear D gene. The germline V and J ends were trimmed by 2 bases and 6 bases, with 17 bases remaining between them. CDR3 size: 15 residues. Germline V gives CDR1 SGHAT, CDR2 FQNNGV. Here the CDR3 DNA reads TGTGCCAGCAGCTTAAGTCGTAGTCCCCTAACCGAGCAGTACTTC. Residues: CASSLSRSPLTEQYF.

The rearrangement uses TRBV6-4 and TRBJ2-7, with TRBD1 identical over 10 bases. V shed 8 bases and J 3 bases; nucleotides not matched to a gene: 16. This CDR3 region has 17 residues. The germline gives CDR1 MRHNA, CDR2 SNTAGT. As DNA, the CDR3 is TGTGCCAGCTCCGATTGGGTACGGGACAGGGGAAACTACGAGCAGTACTTC. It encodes CASSDWVRDRGNYEQYF.

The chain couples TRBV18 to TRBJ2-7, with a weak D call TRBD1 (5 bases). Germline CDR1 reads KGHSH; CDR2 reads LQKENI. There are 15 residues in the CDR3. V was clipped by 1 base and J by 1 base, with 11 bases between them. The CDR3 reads CASSPLQASSYEQYF. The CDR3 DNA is TGTGCCAGCTCACCACTACAGGCCTCATCCTACGAGCAGTACTTC.

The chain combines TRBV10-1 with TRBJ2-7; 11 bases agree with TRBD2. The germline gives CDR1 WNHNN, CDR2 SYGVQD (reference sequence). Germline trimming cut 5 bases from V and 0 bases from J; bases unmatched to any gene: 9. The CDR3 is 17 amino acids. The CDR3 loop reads CASSRLAGGLSSYEQYF. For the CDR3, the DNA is TGCGCCAGCAGTAGGCTAGCGGGGGGTTTGAGCTCCTACGAGCAGTACTTC.

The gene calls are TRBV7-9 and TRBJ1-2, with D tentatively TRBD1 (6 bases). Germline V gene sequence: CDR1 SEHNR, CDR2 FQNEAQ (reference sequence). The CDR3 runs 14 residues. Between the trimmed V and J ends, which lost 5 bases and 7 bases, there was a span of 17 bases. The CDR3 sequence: CASSLPGQGSGYTF. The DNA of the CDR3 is TGTGCCAGCAGCCTTCCGGGACAAGGAAGTGGCTACACCTTC.

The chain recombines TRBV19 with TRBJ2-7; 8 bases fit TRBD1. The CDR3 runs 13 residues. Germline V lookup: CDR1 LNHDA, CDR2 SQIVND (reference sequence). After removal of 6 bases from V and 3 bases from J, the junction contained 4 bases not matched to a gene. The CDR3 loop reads CASRETGVYEQYF. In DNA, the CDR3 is TGTGCCAGTAGAGAGACAGGGGTCTACGAGCAGTACTTC.

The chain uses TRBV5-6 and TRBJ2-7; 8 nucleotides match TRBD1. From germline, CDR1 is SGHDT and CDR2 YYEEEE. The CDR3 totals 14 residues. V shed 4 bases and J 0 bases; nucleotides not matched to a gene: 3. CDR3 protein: CASSRRGPSYEQYF. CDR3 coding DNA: TGTGCCAGCAGCCGCAGGGGGCCCTCCTACGAGCAGTACTTC.

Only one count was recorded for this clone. The CDR3 sequence is CASSLVGTSGGSSYNEQFF. CDR3 coding DNA: TGTGCCAGCAGCTTGGTCGGGACTAGCGGGGGGAGCTCCTACAATGAGCAGTTCTTC. The chain joins TRBV7-3 to TRBJ2-1; 15 nucleotides agree with TRBD2. The CDR3 loop spans 19 amino acids. With V trimmed by 3 bases and J by 0 bases, 6 bases remained unmatched. Germline CDR1 reads SGHTA; CDR2 reads FQGTGA.

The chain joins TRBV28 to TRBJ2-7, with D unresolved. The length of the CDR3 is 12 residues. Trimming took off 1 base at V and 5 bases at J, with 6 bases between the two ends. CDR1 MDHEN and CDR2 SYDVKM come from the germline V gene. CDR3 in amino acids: CASSLSVHEQYF. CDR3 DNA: TGTGCCAGCAGTTTATCGGTCCACGAGCAGTACTTC.

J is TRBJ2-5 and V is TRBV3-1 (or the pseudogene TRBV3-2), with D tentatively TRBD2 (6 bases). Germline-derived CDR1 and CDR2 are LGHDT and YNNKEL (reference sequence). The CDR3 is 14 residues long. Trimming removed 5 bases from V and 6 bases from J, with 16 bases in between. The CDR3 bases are TGTGCCAGCAGCAGGGGTGGAGGGTCCCAGACCCAGTACTTC. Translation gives CASSRGGGSQTQYF.

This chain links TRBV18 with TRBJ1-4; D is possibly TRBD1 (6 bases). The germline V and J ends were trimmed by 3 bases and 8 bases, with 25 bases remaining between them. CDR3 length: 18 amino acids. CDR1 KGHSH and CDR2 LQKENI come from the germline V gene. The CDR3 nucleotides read TGTGCCAGCTCACCTACTGGGACACCTTACCCTAAGGAGGAAAAACTGTTTTTT. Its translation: CASSPTGTPYPKEEKLFF.

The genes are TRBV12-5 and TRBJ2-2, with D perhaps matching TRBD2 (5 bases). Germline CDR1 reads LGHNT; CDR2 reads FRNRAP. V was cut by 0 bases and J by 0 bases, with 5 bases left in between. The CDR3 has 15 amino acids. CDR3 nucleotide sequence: TGTGCTAGTGGTTTGGTGGAGGCGAACACCGGGGAGCTGTTTTTT. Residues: CASGLVEANTGELFF.

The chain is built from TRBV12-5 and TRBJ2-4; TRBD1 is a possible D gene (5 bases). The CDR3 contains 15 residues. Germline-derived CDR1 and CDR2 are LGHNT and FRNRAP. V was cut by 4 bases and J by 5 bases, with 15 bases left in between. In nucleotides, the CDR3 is TGTGCTAGTGGTTATATTTGGGGCGCTGAAAACATTCAGTACTTC. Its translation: CASGYIWGAENIQYF.

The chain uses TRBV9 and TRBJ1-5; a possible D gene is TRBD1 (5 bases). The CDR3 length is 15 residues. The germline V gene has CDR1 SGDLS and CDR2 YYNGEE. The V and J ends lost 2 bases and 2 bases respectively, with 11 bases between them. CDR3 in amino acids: CASSVGTLGNQPQHF. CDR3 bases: TGTGCCAGCAGCGTCGGGACTCTGGGCAATCAGCCCCAGCATTTT.

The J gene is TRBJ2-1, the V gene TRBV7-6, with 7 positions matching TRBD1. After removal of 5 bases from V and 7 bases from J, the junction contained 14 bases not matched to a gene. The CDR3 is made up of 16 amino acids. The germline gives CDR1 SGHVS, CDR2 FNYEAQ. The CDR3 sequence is CASSVSTGDGLNEQFF. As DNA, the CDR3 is TGTGCCAGCAGCGTATCCACAGGGGACGGTCTAAATGAGCAGTTCTTC. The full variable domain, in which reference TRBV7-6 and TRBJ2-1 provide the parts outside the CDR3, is GAGVSQSPRYKVTKRGQDVALRCDPISGHVSLYWYRQALGQGPEFLTYFNYEAQQDKSGLPNDRFSAERPEGSISTLTIQRTEQRDSAMYRCASSVSTGDGLNEQFFGPGTRLTVL.

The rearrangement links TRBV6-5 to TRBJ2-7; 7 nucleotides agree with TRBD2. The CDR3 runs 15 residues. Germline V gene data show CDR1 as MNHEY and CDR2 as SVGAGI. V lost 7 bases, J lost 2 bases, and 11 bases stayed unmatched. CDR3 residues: CASTRTTSPPYEQYF. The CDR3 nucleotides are TGTGCCAGCACCCGGACGACTAGCCCACCCTACGAGCAGTACTTC.

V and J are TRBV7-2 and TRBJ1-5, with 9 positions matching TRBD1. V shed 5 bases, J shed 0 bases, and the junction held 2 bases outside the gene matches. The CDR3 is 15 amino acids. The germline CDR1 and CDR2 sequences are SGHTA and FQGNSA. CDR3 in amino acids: CASSDRGYSNQPQHF. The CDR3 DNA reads TGTGCCAGCAGCGACAGGGGGTATAGCAATCAGCCCCAGCATTTT.

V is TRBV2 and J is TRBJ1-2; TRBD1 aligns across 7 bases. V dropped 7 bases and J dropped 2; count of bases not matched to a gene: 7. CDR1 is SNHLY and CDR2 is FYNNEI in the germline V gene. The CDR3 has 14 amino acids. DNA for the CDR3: TGTGCCAGCACGGACAGGCCTACCAACTATGGCTACACCTTC. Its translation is CASTDRPTNYGYTF.

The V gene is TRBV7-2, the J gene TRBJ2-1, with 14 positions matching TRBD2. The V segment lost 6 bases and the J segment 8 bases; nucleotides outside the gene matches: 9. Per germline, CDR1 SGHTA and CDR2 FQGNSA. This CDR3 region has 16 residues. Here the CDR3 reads CASSLRLAGGPDEQFF. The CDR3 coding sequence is TGTGCCAGCAGTTTAAGACTAGCGGGGGGGCCGGATGAGCAGTTCTTC. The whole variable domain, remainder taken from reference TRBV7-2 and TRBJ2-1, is GAGVSQSPSNKVTEKGKDVELRCDPISGHTALYWYRQSLGQGLEFLIYFQGNSAPDKSGLPSDRFSAERTGGSVSTLTIQRTQQEDSAVYLCASSLRLAGGPDEQFFGPGTRLTVL.

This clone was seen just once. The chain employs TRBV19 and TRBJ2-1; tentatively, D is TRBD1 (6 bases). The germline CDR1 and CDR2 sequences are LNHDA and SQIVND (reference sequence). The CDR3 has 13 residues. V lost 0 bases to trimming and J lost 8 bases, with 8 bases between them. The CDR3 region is CASSIDRGDEQFF. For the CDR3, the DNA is TGTGCCAGTAGTATAGACAGGGGTGATGAGCAGTTCTTC. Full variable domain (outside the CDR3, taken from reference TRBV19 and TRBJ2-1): DGGITQSPKYLFRKEGQNVTLSCEQNLNHDAMYWYRQDPGQGLRLIYYSQIVNDFQKGDIAEGYSVSREKKESFPLTVTSAQKNPTAFYLCASSIDRGDEQFFGPGTRLTVL.

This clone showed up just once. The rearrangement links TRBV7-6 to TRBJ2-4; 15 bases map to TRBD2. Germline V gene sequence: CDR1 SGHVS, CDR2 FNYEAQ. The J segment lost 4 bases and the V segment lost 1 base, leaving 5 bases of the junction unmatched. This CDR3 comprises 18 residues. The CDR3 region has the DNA TGTGCCAGCAGCTTAGGGACTAGCGGGGGGGCCGGGAAAAACATTCAGTACTTC. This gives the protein CASSLGTSGGAGKNIQYF.

The CDR3 here is CASSQEVPWGRVNYGYTF. CDR3 sequence (DNA): TGCGCCAGCAGCCAAGAGGTCCCTTGGGGCAGGGTGAACTATGGCTACACCTTC. The chain carries TRBV4-1 and TRBJ1-2; D is possibly TRBD1 (5 bases). Germline values: CDR1 MGHRA, CDR2 YSYEKL. Trimming cost V 0 bases and J 2 bases, with 19 bases left between them. This CDR3 has 18 residues.